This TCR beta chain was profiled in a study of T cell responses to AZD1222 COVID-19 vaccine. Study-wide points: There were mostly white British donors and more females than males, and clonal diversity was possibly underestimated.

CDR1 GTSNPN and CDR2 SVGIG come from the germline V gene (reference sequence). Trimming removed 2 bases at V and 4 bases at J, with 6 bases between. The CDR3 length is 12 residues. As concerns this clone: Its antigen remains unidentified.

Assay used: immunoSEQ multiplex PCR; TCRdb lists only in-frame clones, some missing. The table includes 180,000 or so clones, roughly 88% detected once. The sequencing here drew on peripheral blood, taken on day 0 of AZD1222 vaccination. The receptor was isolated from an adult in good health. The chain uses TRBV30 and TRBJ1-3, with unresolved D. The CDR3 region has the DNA TGTGCCTGGAGTTTAAAGGGAAACACCATATATTTT. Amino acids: CAWSLKGNTIYF.